The 17 T cell receptor beta chains presented below share a single source sample, sequenced in a study of PD-L1 blockade in urothelial cancer. Using immunoSEQ multiplex PCR, the repertoire was profiled, and TCRdb retains in-frame clones only, with some absent. The repertoire includes roughly 87,000 clones, approximately 90% of them detected once, and 5% to 7% sits in the top ten. This sample comprised PBMCs, obtained around atezolizumab (anti-PD-L1) treatment. The receptors shown here come from a woman in her seventies with urothelial cancer.

On this clone itself: Additional DNA sequences in this sample encode the identical CDR3. The chain employs TRBV7-2 and TRBJ2-3; D is undetermined. Trimming shortened V by 2 bases and J by 3 bases, and 9 bases separated the two germline ends. This CDR3 is 14 amino acids long. Germline CDR1 and CDR2: SGHTA and FQGNSA. CDR3 protein: CASSLTGGTDTQYF. CDR3 DNA sequence: TGTGCCAGCAGCTTAACTGGCGGAACAGATACGCAGTATTTT. Looking up the rest from reference TRBV7-2 and TRBJ2-3 gives the full variable domain: GAGVSQSPSNKVTEKGKDVELRCDPISGHTALYWYRQSLGQGLEFLIYFQGNSAPDKSGLPSDRFSAERTGGSVSTLTIQRTQQEDSAVYLCASSLTGGTDTQYFGPGTRLTVL.

The rearrangement uses TRBV6-1 and TRBJ2-3; no firm D call. Trimming cost V 8 bases and J 4 bases, with 13 bases left between them. Per the germline V gene, CDR1 is MNHNS and CDR2 is SASEGT. The CDR3 has 13 amino acids. The CDR3 region is CASPSGWADTQYF. CDR3 nucleotide sequence: TGTGCCAGCCCTAGTGGTTGGGCAGATACGCAGTATTTT.

J is TRBJ2-5 and V is TRBV13; 8 nucleotides agree with TRBD2. The CDR3 consists of 14 residues. Germline V gene sequence: CDR1 PRHDT, CDR2 FYEKMQ (reference sequence). The ends lost 5 bases at V and 1 base at J; junction bases unmatched: 3. CDR3 coding DNA: TGTGCCAGCAGCGAAAGCGGGGGCCAAGAGACCCAGTACTTC. Its protein is CASSESGGQETQYF.

The V gene is TRBV5-1, the J gene TRBJ2-2; 8 bases are a match to TRBD1. V shed 0 bases, J shed 4 bases, and the junction held 2 bases outside the gene matches. Germline CDR1 reads SGHRS; CDR2 reads YFSETQ. CDR3 size: 15 residues. CDR3 sequence: CASSLDRGATGELFF. As DNA, the CDR3 is TGCGCCAGCAGCTTGGACAGGGGGGCCACCGGGGAGCTGTTTTTT. The full variable domain, its missing parts supplied by reference TRBV5-1 and TRBJ2-2, is KAGVTQTPRYLIKTRGQQVTLSCSPISGHRSVSWYQQTPGQGLQFLFEYFSETQRNKGNFPGRFSGRQFSNSRSEMNVSTLELGDSALYLCASSLDRGATGELFFGEGSRLTVL.

The chain combines TRBV5-8 with TRBJ1-5; possible D gene TRBD1, 6 bases. This CDR3 is built from 14 residues. The germline CDR1 and CDR2 sequences are SGHTS and YDEGEE. V lost 4 bases and J 3 bases, leaving 11 bases between the germline ends. The CDR3 region has the DNA TGTGCCAGCAGCGGCGAGGGACACAATCAGCCCCAGCATTTT. Protein: CASSGEGHNQPQHF.

The chain recombines TRBV19 with TRBJ2-1; possible D gene TRBD1, 6 bases. This CDR3 contains 15 residues. Germline CDR1 LNHDA, CDR2 SQIVND (reference sequence). V lost 6 bases and J lost 8, with 20 bases in between. CDR3 in DNA: TGTGCCAGTAGATCACCTCACAGGGCCCTCGATGAGCAGTTCTTC. Its translation: CASRSPHRALDEQFF.

The chain links TRBV5-1 to TRBJ2-5, with 11 bases lining up with TRBD2. The CDR3 has 16 residues. Per germline, CDR1 SGHRS and CDR2 YFSETQ. V shed 4 bases, J shed 5 bases, and the junction held 10 bases outside the gene matches. As DNA, the CDR3 is TGCGCCAGCAGCGAGAGTAGCGGGGGGGCGAAGGAGACCCAGTACTTC. As protein: CASSESSGGAKETQYF.

The rearrangement links TRBV28 to TRBJ2-3; 8 positions agree with TRBD2. CDR1 MDHEN and CDR2 SYDVKM come from the germline V gene. This CDR3 contains 17 residues. V lost 8 bases, J lost 2 bases, and 15 bases stayed unmatched. The CDR3 reads CASLGGAGVRYTDTQYF. DNA of the CDR3: TGTGCCAGCCTAGGAGGAGCGGGAGTACGGTACACAGATACGCAGTATTTT.

V gene TRBV5-1 combines with J gene TRBJ2-1; 11 bases align to TRBD2. V lost 1 base to trimming and J lost 8 bases; unmatched junction nucleotides: 8. The CDR3 has 16 amino acids. From germline, CDR1 is SGHRS and CDR2 YFSETQ. The CDR3 region is CASSLNSGGASYEQFF. The CDR3 bases are TGCGCCAGCAGCTTGAATAGCGGGGGGGCCTCTTATGAGCAGTTCTTC. The entire variable domain, with the rest obtained from reference TRBV5-1 and TRBJ2-1, is as follows: KAGVTQTPRYLIKTRGQQVTLSCSPISGHRSVSWYQQTPGQGLQFLFEYFSETQRNKGNFPGRFSGRQFSNSRSEMNVSTLELGDSALYLCASSLNSGGASYEQFFGPGTRLTVL.

The rearrangement uses TRBV28 and TRBJ2-1; D is unclear. CDR3 length: 15 residues. The V gene lost 4 bases and the J gene lost 3 bases, with 13 bases spanning the gap. Germline V lookup: CDR1 MDHEN, CDR2 SYDVKM. The DNA for the CDR3 is TGTGCCAGCAGTTCCCGCCCCGACAACTACAATGAGCAGTTCTTC. Protein product: CASSSRPDNYNEQFF. Variable domain in full (rest from reference TRBV28 and TRBJ2-1): DVKVTQSSRYLVKRTGEKVFLECVQDMDHENMFWYRQDPGLGLRLIYFSYDVKMKEKGDIPEGYSVSREKKERFSLILESASTNQTSMYLCASSSRPDNYNEQFFGPGTRLTVL.

This chain connects TRBV6-5 to TRBJ2-7; tentative D call: TRBD1 (5 bases). CDR3 length: 14 amino acids. V lost 5 bases and J 7 bases, leaving 18 bases between the germline ends. The germline gives CDR1 MNHEY, CDR2 SVGAGI. This CDR3 reads CASSHDNRYLEQYF. The CDR3, as DNA: TGTGCCAGCAGTCACGACAACAGGTACCTGGAGCAGTACTTC.

The chain has TRBV5-6 and TRBJ2-1; the D gene is possibly TRBD1 (5 bases). Germline V CDR1 and CDR2: SGHDT, YYEEEE. V was pared by 0 bases and J by 12 bases, with 10 bases between. This CDR3 region has 12 residues. CDR3 amino acids: CASSLAGPRQFF. CDR3 bases: TGTGCCAGCAGCTTGGCAGGGCCCCGGCAGTTCTTC.

This chain links TRBV5-1 with TRBJ2-7; TRBD2 might be the D (6 bases). V was pared by 0 bases and J by 1 base, with 8 bases between. The CDR3 consists of 14 residues. In germline, CDR1 is SGHRS, CDR2 YFSETQ. CDR3 residues: CASSLGRGSYEQYF. CDR3 nucleotides: TGCGCCAGCAGCTTGGGTCGGGGGTCCTACGAGCAGTACTTC.

This clone was detected only a few times. The chain recombines TRBV5-4 with TRBJ2-3; D may be TRBD2 (5 bases). V dropped 5 bases and J dropped 5 bases, with 18 bases sitting between them. The length of the CDR3 is 15 residues. In germline, CDR1 is SGHNT, CDR2 YYREEE (reference sequence). For the CDR3, the DNA is TGTGCCAGCAGTCCAGAGTTGGTGAGGGTAGATACGCAGTATTTT. Its protein product is CASSPELVRVDTQYF.

The chain employs TRBV6-5 and TRBJ2-3, with 10 bases identical to TRBD1. J was trimmed by 1 base and V by 10 bases; bases with no gene match: 8. Germline CDR1 reads MNHEY; CDR2 reads SVGAGI. The CDR3 totals 15 residues. The DNA of the CDR3 is TGTGCCACCCGAACCGGGACAGGGGGCACAGATACGCAGTATTTT. Translation gives CATRTGTGGTDTQYF.

The gene calls are TRBV2 and TRBJ2-1, with unresolved D. The CDR3 contains 16 residues. CDR1 SNHLY and CDR2 FYNNEI come from the germline V gene. V shed 3 bases and J shed 0 bases, with 12 bases lying between them. CDR3 residues: CASSDPTASSYNEQFF. CDR3 nucleotides: TGTGCCAGCAGTGATCCCACGGCTAGCTCCTACAATGAGCAGTTCTTC.

V usage is TRBV6-5 and J usage is TRBJ2-7; TRBD1 matches 9 bases. The CDR3 loop spans 13 amino acids. Germline-derived CDR1 and CDR2 are MNHEY and SVGAGI. Unmatched junction bases numbered 6, after V lost 7 bases and J lost 5 bases. CDR3 protein: CASKGTGTHEQYF. The DNA of the CDR3 is TGTGCCAGCAAAGGGACAGGGACCCACGAGCAGTACTTC.